Included here is one T cell receptor (beta chain) sequence, with context. This CDR3 comprises 16 residues. V was shortened by 6 bases and J by 2 bases, with 16 bases between the two germline ends. CDR1 is MNHEY and CDR2 is SVGEGT in the germline V gene. The RNA input was about 0.5 to 1 ug, and it was reverse transcribed with random hexamers. TCRdb independently ran MiXCR on the immunoSEQ multiplex PCR reads; one entry per CDR3 protein. There are 150,000 to 200,000 distinct CDR3 sequences in the sample; less than 95% occur only once, and about 0.1% lies in the top ten. The sample originates from a study of CD8 T cells in Susac syndrome.

The TCR comes from a human donor in good health. This chain links TRBV6-2 or TRBV6-3 with TRBJ2-2, with a possible D match to TRBD2 (6 bases). The sequencing input was CD4+ T cells from PBMCs. The DNA for the CDR3 is TGTGCCAGCAGGGGGGGACTGGAACTTAACACCGGGGAGCTGTTTTTT. It specifies CASRGGLELNTGELFF.